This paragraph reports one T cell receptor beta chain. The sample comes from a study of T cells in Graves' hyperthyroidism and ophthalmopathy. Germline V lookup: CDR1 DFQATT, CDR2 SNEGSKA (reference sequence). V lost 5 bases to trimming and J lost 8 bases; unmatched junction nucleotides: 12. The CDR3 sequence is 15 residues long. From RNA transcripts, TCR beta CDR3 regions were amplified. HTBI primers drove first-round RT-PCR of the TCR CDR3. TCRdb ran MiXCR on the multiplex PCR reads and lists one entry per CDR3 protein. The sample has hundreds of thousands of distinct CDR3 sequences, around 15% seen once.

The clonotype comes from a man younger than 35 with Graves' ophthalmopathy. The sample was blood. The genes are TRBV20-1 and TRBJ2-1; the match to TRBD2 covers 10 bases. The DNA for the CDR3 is TGCAGTGCTCGTAGGGCTAGCGGGAGTTCCTATGAGCAGTTCTTC. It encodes CSARRASGSSYEQFF.